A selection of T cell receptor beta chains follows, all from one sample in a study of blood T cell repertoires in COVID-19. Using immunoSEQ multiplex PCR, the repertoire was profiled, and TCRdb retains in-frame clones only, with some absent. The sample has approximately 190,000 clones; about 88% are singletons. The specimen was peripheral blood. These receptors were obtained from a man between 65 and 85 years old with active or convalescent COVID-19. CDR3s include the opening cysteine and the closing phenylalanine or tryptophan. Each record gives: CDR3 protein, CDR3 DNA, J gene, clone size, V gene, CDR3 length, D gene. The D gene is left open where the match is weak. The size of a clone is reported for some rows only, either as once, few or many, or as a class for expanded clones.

CASSLGGGTEAFF,TGTGCCAGCAGTTTGGGGGGTGGCACTGAAGCTTTCTTT,TRBJ1-1,.,TRBV6-2/TRBV6-3,13,.
CASSEDGLRRSLHF,TGTGCCAGCAGTGAAGACGGACTAAGGCGTTCCCTCCACTTT,TRBJ1-6,.,TRBV2,14,.
CASSEPPLGGITREYF,TGTGCCAGCAGTGAACCTCCCTTGGGGGGTATTACGAGGGAGTACTTC,TRBJ2-7,.,TRBV6-1,16,.
CASSVDVKQSPLHF,TGTGCCAGCAGCGTAGATGTAAAACAATCACCCCTCCACTTT,TRBJ1-6,.,TRBV9,14,.
CASSLVAGAFDEQFF,TGTGCCAGCAGCTTAGTAGCGGGGGCCTTCGATGAGCAGTTCTTC,TRBJ2-1,.,TRBV7-2,15,TRBD2
CASSLSGGGNEQYF,TGTGCCAGCAGTTTATCAGGGGGTGGGAACGAGCAGTACTTC,TRBJ2-7,once,TRBV28,14,TRBD1
CASSPPGAGFSYNEQFF,TGTGCCAGCAGTCCCCCAGGAGCGGGATTCTCCTACAATGAGCAGTTCTTC,TRBJ2-1,.,TRBV28,17,TRBD2
CASSVDQGAGANVLTF,TGTGCCAGCAGCGTAGATCAAGGGGCCGGGGCCAACGTCCTGACTTTC,TRBJ2-6,.,TRBV9,16,.
CASSLGDRASGELFF,TGTGCCAGCAGCTTAGGGGACAGAGCTAGCGGGGAGCTGTTTTTT,TRBJ2-2,.,TRBV7-9,15,TRBD1
CASSLAGGPFEQYF,TGTGCCAGCAGCTTAGCGGGAGGGCCTTTTGAGCAGTACTTC,TRBJ2-7,.,TRBV7-9,14,TRBD2
CASSLVGTGRVSQPQHF,TGTGCCAGCAGCTTAGTGGGGACAGGGAGGGTGAGTCAGCCCCAGCATTTT,TRBJ1-5,.,TRBV7-2,17,TRBD1
CASSGGLAGGRQETQYF,TGTGCCAGCAGCGGAGGACTAGCGGGGGGGCGTCAAGAGACCCAGTACTTC,TRBJ2-5,.,TRBV9,17,TRBD2
CASIGGSQPQHF,TGTGCCAGCATCGGGGGGAGTCAGCCCCAGCATTTT,TRBJ1-5,.,TRBV28,12,.
CSARTVGELFF,TGCAGTGCTAGGACAGTCGGGGAGCTGTTTTTT,TRBJ2-2,.,TRBV20-1,11,.
CASSIVAGAGYNEQFF,TGTGCCAGTAGTATTGTGGCGGGAGCAGGTTACAATGAGCAGTTCTTC,TRBJ2-1,.,TRBV19,16,TRBD2